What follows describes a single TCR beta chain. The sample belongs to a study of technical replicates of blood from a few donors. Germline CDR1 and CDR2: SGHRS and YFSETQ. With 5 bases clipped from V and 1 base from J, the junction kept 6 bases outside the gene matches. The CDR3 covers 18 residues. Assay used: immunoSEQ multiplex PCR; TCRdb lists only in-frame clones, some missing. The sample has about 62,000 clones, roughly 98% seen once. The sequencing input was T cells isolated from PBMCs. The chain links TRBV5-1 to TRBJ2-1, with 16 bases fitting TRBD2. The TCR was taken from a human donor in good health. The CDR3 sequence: CASRPGLAGGPSYNEQFF. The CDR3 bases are TGCGCCAGCAGGCCGGGACTAGCGGGAGGGCCGTCCTACAATGAGCAGTTCTTC.